This TCR beta chain was sequenced for a study of blood T cell repertoires in COVID-19. Overall study: COVID-19 samples, acute and convalescent, were from the United States, Italy and Spain.

The germline V gene encodes CDR1 MNHEY and CDR2 SVGAGI. CDR3 length: 16 residues. With V trimmed by 4 bases and J by 5 bases, 13 bases remained unmatched. Repertoires were generated with immunoSEQ multiplex PCR, while TCRdb's copy carries only in-frame clones and drops some. This sample has 130,000 to 150,000 clones, with about nine tenths found just once. This sequence originates from a woman aged 35 to 49 who had been exposed to COVID-19. The V gene is TRBV6-5, the J gene TRBJ2-5, with 7 bases lining up with TRBD2. Sequencing used PBMCs or T cells enriched from blood (not recorded which). CDR3 residues: CASSLTTGGRGETQYF. CDR3 DNA sequence: TGTGCCAGCAGTTTAACGACGGGGGGAAGAGGGGAGACCCAGTACTTC.